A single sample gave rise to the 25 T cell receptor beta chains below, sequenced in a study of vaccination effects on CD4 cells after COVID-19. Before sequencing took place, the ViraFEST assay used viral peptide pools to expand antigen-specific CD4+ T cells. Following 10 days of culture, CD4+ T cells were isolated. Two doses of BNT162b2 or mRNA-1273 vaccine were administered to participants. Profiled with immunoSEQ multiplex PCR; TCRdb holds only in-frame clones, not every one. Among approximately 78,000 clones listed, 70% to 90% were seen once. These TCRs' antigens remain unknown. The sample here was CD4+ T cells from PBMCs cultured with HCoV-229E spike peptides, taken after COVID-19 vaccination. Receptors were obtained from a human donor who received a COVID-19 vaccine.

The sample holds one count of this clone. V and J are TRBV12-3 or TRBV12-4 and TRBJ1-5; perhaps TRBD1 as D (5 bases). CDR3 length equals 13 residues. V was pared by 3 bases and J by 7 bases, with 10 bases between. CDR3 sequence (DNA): TGTGCCAGCAGTTTGGGGGGGGAGCAGCCCCAGCATTTT. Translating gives CASSLGGEQPQHF.

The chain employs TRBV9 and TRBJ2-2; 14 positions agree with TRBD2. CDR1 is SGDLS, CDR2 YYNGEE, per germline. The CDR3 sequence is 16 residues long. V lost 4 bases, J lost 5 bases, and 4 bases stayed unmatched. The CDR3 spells CASSSRLAGGTGELFF. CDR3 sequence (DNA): TGTGCCAGCAGCTCACGACTAGCGGGGGGGACCGGGGAGCTGTTTTTT.

The CDR3 DNA follows: TGTGCCAGCAGCTCCCAACTAATAAACACCGGGGAGCTGTTTTTT. It yields the protein CASSSQLINTGELFF. The chain has TRBV11-2 and TRBJ2-2; no firm D call. CDR3 length: 15 amino acids. The germline V gene has CDR1 SGHAT and CDR2 FQNNGV. V dropped 4 bases and J dropped 2 bases, with 11 bases sitting between them.

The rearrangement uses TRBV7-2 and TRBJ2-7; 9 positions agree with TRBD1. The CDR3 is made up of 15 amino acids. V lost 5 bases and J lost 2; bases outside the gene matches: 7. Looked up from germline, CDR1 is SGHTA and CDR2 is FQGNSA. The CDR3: CASSLTGTGTYEQYV. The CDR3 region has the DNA TGTGCCAGCAGCCTGACCGGGACAGGGACCTACGAGCAGTACGTC.

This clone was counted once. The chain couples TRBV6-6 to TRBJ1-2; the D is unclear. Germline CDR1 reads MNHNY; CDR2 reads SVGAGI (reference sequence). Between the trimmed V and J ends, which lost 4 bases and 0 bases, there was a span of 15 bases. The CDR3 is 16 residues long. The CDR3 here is CASSSLLGFPNYGYTF. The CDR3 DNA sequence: TGTGCCAGCAGTTCCCTTCTGGGGTTCCCTAACTATGGCTACACCTTC.

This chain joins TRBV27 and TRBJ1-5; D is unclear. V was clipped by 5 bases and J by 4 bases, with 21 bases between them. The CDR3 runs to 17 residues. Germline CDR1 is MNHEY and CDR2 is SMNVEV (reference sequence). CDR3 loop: CASSPSWAKQRNQPQHF. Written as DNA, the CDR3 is TGTGCCAGCAGTCCCTCGTGGGCCAAACAAAGGAATCAGCCCCAGCATTTT.

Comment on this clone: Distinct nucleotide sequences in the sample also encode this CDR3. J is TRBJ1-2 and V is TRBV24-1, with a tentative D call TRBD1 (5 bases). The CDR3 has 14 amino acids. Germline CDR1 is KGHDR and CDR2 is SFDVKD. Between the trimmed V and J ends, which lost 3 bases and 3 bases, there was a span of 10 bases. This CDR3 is CATSDPGRDYGYTF. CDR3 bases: TGTGCCACCAGTGATCCAGGGAGGGACTATGGCTACACCTTC.

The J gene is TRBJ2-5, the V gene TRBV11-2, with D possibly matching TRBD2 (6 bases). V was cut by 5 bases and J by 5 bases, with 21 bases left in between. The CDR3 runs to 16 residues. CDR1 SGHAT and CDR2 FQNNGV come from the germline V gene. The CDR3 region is CASSRDRGSCAETQYF. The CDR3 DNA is TGTGCCAGCAGCCGCGACCGGGGGTCATGCGCGGAGACCCAGTACTTC.

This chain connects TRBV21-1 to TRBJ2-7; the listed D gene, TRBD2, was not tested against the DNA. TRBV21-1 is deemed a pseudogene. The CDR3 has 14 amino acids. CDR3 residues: CASSKAREGPEQYV. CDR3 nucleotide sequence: TGTGCCAGCAGCAAAGCGCGTGAGGGCCCCGAGCAGTACGTC.

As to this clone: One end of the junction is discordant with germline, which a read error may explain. CDR3 loop: CASSQDLFGISRARAVLPF. The DNA for the CDR3 is TGCGCCAGCAGCCAAGATCTGTTCGGAATTTCCCGGGCCCGGGCAGTCTTACCCTTC. V and J are TRBV4-1 and TRBJ1-2; no firm D call. The CDR3 spans 19 residues. Germline V lookup: CDR1 MGHRA, CDR2 YSYEKL.

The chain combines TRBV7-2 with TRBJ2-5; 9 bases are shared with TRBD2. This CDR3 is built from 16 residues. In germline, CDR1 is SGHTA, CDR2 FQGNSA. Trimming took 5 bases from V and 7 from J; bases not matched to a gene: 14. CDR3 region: CASSQDRRGGLGTQYF. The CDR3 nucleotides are TGTGCCAGCAGCCAAGATCGGCGGGGGGGCCTCGGGACCCAGTACTTC. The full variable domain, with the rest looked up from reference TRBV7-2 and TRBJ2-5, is GAGVSQSPSNKVTEKGKDVELRCDPISGHTALYWYRQSLGQGLEFLIYFQGNSAPDKSGLPSDRFSAERTGGSVSTLTIQRTQQEDSAVYLCASSQDRRGGLGTQYFGPGTRLLVL.

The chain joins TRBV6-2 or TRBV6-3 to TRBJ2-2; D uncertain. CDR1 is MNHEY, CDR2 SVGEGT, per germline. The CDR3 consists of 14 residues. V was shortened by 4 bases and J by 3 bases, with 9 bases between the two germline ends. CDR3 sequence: CASSFQAHTGELFF. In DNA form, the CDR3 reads TGTGCCAGCAGTTTCCAAGCCCACACCGGGGAGCTGTTTTTT.

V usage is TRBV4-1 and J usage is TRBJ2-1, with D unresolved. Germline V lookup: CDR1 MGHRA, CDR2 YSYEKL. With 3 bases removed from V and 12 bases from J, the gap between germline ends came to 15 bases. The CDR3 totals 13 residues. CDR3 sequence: CASSQFIPHVQFF. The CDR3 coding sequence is TGCGCCAGCAGCCAGTTTATTCCCCACGTGCAGTTCTTC.

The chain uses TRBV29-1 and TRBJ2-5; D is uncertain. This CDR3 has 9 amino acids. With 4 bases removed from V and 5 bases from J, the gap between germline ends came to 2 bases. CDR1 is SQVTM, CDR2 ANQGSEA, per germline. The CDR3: CSVAETQYF. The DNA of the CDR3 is TGCAGCGTTGCGGAGACCCAGTACTTC.

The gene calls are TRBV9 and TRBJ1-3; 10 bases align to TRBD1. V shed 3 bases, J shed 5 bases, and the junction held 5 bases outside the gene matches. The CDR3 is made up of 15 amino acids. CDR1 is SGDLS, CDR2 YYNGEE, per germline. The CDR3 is CASSATGGLRNTIYF. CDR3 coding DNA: TGTGCCAGCAGCGCGACAGGGGGCTTGCGAAACACCATATATTTT. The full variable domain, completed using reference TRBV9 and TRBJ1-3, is DSGVTQTPKHLITATGQRVTLRCSPRSGDLSVYWYQQSLDQGLQFLIQYYNGEERAKGNILERFSAQQFPDLHSELNLSSLELGDSALYFCASSATGGLRNTIYFGEGSWLTVV.

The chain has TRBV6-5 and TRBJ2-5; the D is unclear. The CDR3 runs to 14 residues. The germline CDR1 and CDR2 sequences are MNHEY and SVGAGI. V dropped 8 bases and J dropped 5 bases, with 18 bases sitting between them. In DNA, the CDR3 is TGTGCCAGCCTTAGTCGCTCGGTGGGGGAGACCCAGTACTTC. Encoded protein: CASLSRSVGETQYF.

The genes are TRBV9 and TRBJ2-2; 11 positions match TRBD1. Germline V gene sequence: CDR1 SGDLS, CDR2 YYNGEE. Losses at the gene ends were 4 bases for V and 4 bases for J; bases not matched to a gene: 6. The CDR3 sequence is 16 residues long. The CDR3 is CASSPRGQGATGELFF. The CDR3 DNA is TGTGCCAGCAGCCCGCGTGGACAGGGGGCCACCGGGGAGCTGTTTTTT.

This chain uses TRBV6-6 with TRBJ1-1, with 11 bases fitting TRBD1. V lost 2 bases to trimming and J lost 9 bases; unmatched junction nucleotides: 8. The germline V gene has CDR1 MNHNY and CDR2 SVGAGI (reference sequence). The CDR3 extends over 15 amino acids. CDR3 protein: CASSYGTGGAEKAFF. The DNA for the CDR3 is TGTGCCAGCAGTTACGGGACAGGGGGTGCAGAAAAAGCTTTCTTT.

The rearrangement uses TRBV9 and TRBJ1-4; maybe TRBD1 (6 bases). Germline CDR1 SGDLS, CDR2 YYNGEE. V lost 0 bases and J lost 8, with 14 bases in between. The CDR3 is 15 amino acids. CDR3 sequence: CASSVGGGLREKLFF. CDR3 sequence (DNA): TGTGCCAGCAGCGTAGGTGGGGGGCTACGGGAAAAACTGTTTTTT.

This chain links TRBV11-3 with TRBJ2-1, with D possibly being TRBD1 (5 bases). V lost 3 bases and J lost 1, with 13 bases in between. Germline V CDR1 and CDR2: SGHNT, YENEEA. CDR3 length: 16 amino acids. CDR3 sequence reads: CASSFGPGKSYNEQFF. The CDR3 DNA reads TGTGCCAGCAGCTTTGGTCCAGGGAAGTCCTACAATGAGCAGTTCTTC.

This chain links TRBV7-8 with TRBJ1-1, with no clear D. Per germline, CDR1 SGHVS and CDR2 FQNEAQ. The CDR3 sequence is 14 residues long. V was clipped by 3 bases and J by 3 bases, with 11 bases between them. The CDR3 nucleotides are TGTGCCAGCAGCTTTTCTCGCCTGGACACTGAAGCTTTCTTT. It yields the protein CASSFSRLDTEAFF.

The CDR3 here is CASSRQGTDTQYF. CDR3 bases: TGTGCCAGCAGCAGACAGGGCACAGATACGCAGTATTTT. The chain couples TRBV12-3 or TRBV12-4 to TRBJ2-3; weak D call: TRBD1 (6 bases). Trimming removed 6 bases from V and 1 base from J, with 8 bases in between. CDR3 length: 13 residues.

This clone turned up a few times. The DNA of the CDR3 is TGTGCCAGCAGGTACCAATGGGGAACCGGGGAGCTGTTTTTT. Translated: CASRYQWGTGELFF. This chain uses TRBV9 with TRBJ2-2, with D unclear. This CDR3 is 14 amino acids long. The ends were cut back, 5 bases at V and 5 bases at J, with 13 bases in the middle. Germline loops: CDR1 SGDLS, CDR2 YYNGEE.

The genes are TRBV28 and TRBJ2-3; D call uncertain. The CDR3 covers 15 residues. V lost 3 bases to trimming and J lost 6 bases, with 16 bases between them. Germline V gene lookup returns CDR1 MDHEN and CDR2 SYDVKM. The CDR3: CASSFRSRYLDTQYF. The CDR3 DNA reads TGTGCCAGCAGTTTCCGTTCTAGGTATTTGGATACGCAGTATTTT.

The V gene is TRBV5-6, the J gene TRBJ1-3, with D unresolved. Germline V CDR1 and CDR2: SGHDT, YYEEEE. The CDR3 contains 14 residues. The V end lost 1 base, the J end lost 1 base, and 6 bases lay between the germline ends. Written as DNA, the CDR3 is TGTGCCAGCAGCTTGTCCTATTCTGGAAACACCATATATTTT. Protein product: CASSLSYSGNTIYF.